Reported below is one T cell receptor (beta chain). Its antigen remains unidentified. Measured with immunoSEQ multiplex PCR; TCRdb has only the in-frame clones, and not every one. The sample lists tens of thousands of clones; 65% to 90% were seen once. CDR3 size: 16 residues. With 0 bases removed from V and 0 bases from J, the gap between germline ends came to 11 bases. Germline V gives CDR1 LGHDT, CDR2 YNNKEL (reference sequence). These data come from a study of T cell responses to AZD1222 COVID-19 vaccine. Study-wide results and caveats: The sample set comprised mostly white British donors with more females, and clonal diversity was possibly underestimated. Only a handful of AZD1222 recipients tested seropositive at baseline. Dominant at 160-218 and 743-854, vaccine-associated CD4 TCRs also spanned spike. Spike-specific TCR breadth rose after two AZD1222 doses, and depth rose as well.

Here the sequenced sample was peripheral blood, taken on day 0 of AZD1222 vaccination. This clonotype was sampled from an adult in good health. The rearrangement joins TRBV3-1 (or the pseudogene TRBV3-2) to TRBJ1-2; possible D gene TRBD1, 5 bases. The CDR3 nucleotides are TGTGCCAGCAGCCAAGACGGGACCGTCGCTAACTATGGCTACACCTTC. Amino acid sequence: CASSQDGTVANYGYTF.